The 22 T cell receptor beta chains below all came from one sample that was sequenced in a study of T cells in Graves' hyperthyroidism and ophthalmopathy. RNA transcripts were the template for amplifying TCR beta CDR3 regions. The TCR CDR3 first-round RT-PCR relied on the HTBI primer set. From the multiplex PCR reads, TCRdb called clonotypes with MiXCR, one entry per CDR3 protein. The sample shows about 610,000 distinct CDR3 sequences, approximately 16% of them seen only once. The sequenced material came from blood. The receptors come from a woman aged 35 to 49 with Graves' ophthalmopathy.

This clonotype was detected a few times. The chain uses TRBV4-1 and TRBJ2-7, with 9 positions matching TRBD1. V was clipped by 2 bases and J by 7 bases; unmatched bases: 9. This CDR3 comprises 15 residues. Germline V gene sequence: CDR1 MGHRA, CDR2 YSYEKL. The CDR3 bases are TGCGCCAGCAGCCAAAAGACCGGGACAGGGATAGAGCAGTACTTC. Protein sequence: CASSQKTGTGIEQYF.

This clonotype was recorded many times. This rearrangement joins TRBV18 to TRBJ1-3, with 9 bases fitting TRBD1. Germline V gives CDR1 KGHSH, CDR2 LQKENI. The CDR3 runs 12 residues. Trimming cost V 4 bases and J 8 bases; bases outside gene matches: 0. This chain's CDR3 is CASSRDRDTIYF. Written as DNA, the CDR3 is TGTGCCAGCTCACGGGACAGGGACACCATATATTTT.

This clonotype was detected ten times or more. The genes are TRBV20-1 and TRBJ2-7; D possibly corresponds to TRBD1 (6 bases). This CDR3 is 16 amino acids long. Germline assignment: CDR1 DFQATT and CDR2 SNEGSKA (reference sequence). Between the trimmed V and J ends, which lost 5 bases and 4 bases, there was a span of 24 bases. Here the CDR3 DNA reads TGCAGTGCTTCACATGAGGGCACAGGGCTAAAGTACGAGCAGTACTTC. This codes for CSASHEGTGLKYEQYF.

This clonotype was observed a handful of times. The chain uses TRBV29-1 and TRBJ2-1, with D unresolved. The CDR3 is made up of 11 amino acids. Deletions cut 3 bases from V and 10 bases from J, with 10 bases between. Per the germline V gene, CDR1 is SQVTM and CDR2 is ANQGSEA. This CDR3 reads CSVDGVREQFF. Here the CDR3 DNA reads TGCAGCGTTGATGGGGTTAGGGAGCAGTTCTTC.

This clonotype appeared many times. CDR3 nucleotides: TGTGCCAGCAGTTTATCCGAAGGCACAGATACGCAGTATTTT. Translation gives CASSLSEGTDTQYF. The chain carries TRBV27 and TRBJ2-3; D is ambiguous. The germline gives CDR1 MNHEY, CDR2 SMNVEV (reference sequence). The CDR3 is 14 residues long. V lost 0 bases to trimming and J lost 1 base, with 5 bases between them.

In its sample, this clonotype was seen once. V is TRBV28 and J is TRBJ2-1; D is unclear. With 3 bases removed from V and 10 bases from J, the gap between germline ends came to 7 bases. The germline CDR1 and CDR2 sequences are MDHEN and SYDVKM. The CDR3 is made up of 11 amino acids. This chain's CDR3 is CASSFQAEQFF. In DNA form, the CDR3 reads TGTGCCAGCAGTTTCCAGGCCGAGCAGTTCTTC. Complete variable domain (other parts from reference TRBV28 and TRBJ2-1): DVKVTQSSRYLVKRTGEKVFLECVQDMDHENMFWYRQDPGLGLRLIYFSYDVKMKEKGDIPEGYSVSREKKERFSLILESASTNQTSMYLCASSFQAEQFFGPGTRLTVL.

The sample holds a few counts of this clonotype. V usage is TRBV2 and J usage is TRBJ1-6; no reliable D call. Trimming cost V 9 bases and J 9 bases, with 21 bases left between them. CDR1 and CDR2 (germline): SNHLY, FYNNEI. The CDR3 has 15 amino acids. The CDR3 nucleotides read TGTGCCAGTGCTCCCTTTGTGGGTCCCGGTTCACCCCTCCACTTT. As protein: CASAPFVGPGSPLHF.

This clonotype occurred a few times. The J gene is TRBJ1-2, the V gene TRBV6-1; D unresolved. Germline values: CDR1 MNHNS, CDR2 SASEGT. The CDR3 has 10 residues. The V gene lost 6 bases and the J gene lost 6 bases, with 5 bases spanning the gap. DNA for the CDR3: TGTGCCAGCAGGGCCGATGGCTACACCTTC. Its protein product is CASRADGYTF.

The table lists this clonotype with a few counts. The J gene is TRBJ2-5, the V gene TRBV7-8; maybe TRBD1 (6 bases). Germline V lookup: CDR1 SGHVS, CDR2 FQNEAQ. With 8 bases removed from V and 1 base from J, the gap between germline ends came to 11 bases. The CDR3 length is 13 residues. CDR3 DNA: TGTGCCAGCCGCCGGGACACCCAAGAGACCCAGTACTTC. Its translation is CASRRDTQETQYF.

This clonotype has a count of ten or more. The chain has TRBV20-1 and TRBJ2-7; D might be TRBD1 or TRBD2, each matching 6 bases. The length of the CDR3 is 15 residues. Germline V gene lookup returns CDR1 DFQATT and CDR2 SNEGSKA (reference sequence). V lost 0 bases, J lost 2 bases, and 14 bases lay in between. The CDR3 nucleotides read TGCAGTGCTAGAGATAGGGGGGAGGTTCCCTACGAGCAGTACTTC. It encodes CSARDRGEVPYEQYF.

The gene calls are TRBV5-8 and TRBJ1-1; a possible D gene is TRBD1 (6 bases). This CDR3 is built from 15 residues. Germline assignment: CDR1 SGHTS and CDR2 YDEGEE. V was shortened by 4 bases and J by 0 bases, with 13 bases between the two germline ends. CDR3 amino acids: CASSPTGSLNTEAFF. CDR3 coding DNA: TGTGCCAGCAGCCCCACAGGGTCCTTGAACACTGAAGCTTTCTTT.

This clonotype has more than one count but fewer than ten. The CDR3 loop is CASSERAGGGTDTQYF. The CDR3 DNA is TGTGCCAGCAGTGAGCGGGCGGGGGGGGGGACAGATACGCAGTATTTT. The chain is built from TRBV2 and TRBJ2-3; TRBD2 aligns across 9 bases. CDR1 is SNHLY and CDR2 is FYNNEI in the germline V gene. Trimming at V came to 3 bases and at J to 3 bases, leaving 7 bases not matched to a gene. The CDR3 has 16 residues.

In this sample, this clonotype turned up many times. The CDR3 DNA reads as TGTGCCAGCTCACTCGGCGGGAGCATCGATGAGCAGTTCTTC. Protein product: CASSLGGSIDEQFF. The rearrangement uses TRBV18 and TRBJ2-1; 7 bases map to TRBD2. Germline V gene data show CDR1 as KGHSH and CDR2 as LQKENI. This CDR3 spans 14 amino acids. V lost 4 bases and J lost 8; bases outside the gene matches: 8.

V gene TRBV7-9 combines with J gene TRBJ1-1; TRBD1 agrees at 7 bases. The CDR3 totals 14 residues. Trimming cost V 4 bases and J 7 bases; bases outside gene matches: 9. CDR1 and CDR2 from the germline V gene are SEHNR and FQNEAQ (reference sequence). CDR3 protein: CASSSRQGWFEAFF. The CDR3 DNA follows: TGTGCCAGCAGCTCCCGACAGGGTTGGTTTGAAGCTTTCTTT.

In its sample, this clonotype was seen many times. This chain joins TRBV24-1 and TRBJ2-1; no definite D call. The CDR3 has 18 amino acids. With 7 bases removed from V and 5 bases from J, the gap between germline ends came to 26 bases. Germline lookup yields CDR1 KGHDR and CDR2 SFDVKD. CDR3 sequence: CATSSTKLEPHTHNEQFF. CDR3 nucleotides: TGTGCCACCAGCAGCACAAAGTTAGAGCCACACACACACAATGAGCAGTTCTTC.

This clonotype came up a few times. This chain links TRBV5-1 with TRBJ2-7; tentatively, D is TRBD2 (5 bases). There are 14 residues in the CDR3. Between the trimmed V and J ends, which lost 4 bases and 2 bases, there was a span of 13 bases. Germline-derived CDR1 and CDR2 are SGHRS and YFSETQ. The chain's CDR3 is CASSVRTATYEQYF. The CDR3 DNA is TGCGCCAGCAGCGTCCGGACTGCTACCTACGAGCAGTACTTC.

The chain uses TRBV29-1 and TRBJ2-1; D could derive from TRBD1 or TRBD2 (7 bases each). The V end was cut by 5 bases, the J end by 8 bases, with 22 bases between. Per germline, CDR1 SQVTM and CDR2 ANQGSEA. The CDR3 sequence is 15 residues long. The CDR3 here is CSVKRRGGGYDEQFF. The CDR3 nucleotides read TGCAGCGTTAAACGCAGGGGGGGGGGCTATGATGAGCAGTTCTTC.

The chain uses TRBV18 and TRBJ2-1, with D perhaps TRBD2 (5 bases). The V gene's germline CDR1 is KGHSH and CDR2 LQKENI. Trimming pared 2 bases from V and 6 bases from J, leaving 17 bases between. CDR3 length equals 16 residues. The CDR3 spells CASSPERGMTCNEQFF. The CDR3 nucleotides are TGTGCCAGCTCACCAGAGAGAGGGATGACCTGCAATGAGCAGTTCTTC.

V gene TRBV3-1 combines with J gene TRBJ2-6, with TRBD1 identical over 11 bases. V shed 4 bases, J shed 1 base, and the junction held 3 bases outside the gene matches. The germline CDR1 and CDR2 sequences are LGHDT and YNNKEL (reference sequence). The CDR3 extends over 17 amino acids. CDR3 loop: CASSPRDRGSGANVLTF. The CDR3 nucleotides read TGTGCCAGCAGCCCCCGGGACAGGGGGTCTGGGGCCAACGTCCTGACTTTC.

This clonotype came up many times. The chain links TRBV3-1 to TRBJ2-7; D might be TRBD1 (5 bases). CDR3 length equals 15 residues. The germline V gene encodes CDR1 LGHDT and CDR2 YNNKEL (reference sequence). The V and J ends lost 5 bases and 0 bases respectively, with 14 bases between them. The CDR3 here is CASSSTGSHSYEQYF. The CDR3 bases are TGTGCCAGCAGCTCAACAGGATCTCACTCCTACGAGCAGTACTTC.

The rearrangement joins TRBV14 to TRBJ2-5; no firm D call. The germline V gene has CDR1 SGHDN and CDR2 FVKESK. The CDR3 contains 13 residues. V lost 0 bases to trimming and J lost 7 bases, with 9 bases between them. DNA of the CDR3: TGTGCCAGCAGCCAAGATGTCTCCGGGACCCAGTACTTC. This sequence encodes CASSQDVSGTQYF. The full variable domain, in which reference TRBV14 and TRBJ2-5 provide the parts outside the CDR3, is EAGVTQFPSHSVIEKGQTVTLRCDPISGHDNLYWYRRVMGKEIKFLLHFVKESKQDESGMPNNRFLAERTGGTYSTLKVQPAELEDSGVYFCASSQDVSGTQYFGPGTRLLVL.

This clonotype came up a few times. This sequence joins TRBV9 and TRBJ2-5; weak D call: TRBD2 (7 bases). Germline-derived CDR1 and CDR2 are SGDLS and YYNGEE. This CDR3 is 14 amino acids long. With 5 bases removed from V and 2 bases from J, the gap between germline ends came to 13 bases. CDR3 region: CASSREGGQETQYF. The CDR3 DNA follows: TGTGCCAGCAGTAGGGAGGGGGGACAAGAGACCCAGTACTTC.